These 15 T cell receptor beta chains share one sample of origin, sequenced in a study of CD8 T cells in ankylosing spondylitis. MiXCR, run by TCRdb on the 5' RACE reads, gives a single entry per CDR3 protein. The table includes approximately 100,000 distinct CDR3 sequences, around 24% detected once. Specimen: synovial fluid, either unsorted or a sorted T cell fraction (not recorded which). These receptors came from a male donor with ankylosing spondylitis.

The V and J genes are TRBV5-1 and TRBJ2-7; a possible D gene is TRBD1 (5 bases). CDR1 and CDR2 from the germline V gene are SGHRS and YFSETQ. V gave up 5 bases and J gave up 7 bases, with 10 bases separating them. This CDR3 spans 11 amino acids. The CDR3 DNA reads TGCGCCAGCAGATTAACAGGAGAGCAGTACTTC. Encoded protein: CASRLTGEQYF. Drawing the rest from reference TRBV5-1 and TRBJ2-7, the complete variable domain is KAGVTQTPRYLIKTRGQQVTLSCSPISGHRSVSWYQQTPGQGLQFLFEYFSETQRNKGNFPGRFSGRQFSNSRSEMNVSTLELGDSALYLCASRLTGEQYFGPGTRLTVT.

This rearrangement joins TRBV5-1 to TRBJ2-7; D gene uncertain. Germline assignment: CDR1 SGHRS and CDR2 YFSETQ. This CDR3 contains 14 residues. The CDR3 is CTSSLVSSSYEQYV. In DNA form, the CDR3 reads TGCACCAGCAGCTTGGTTTCGAGTTCCTACGAGCAGTACGTC.

V usage is TRBV29-1 and J usage is TRBJ2-1; 11 positions agree with TRBD2. The CDR3 spans 14 residues. Germline CDR1 reads SQVTM; CDR2 reads ANQGSEA. With V trimmed by 6 bases and J by 3 bases, 4 bases remained unmatched. CDR3 nucleotide sequence: TGCAGCGTGGAGACTAGCGGGATCTACAATGAGCAGTTCTTC. This sequence encodes CSVETSGIYNEQFF.

CDR3: CASSVDPAGGLLAGGMTDTQYF. DNA for the CDR3: TGTGCCAGCAGCGTAGACCCCGCAGGGGGCCTTTTGGCGGGAGGAATGACAGATACGCAGTATTTT. The rearrangement uses TRBV9 and TRBJ2-3; D assignment may be TRBD1 or TRBD2 (8 bases each). Per the germline V gene, CDR1 is SGDLS and CDR2 is YYNGEE. The ends were cut back, 0 bases at V and 3 bases at J, with 32 bases in the middle. The CDR3 has 22 residues.

The rearrangement uses TRBV11-3 and TRBJ2-1; 7 nucleotides agree with TRBD2. The junction had 11 bases not matched to a gene; V was cut back by 5 bases and J by 4 bases. This CDR3 region has 16 residues. Germline V gene data show CDR1 as SGHNT and CDR2 as YENEEA. CDR3 DNA: TGTGCCAGCAGCGTACCGGGACTAAAATTTTACAATGAGCAGTTCTTC. This gives the protein CASSVPGLKFYNEQFF. Full variable domain (missing parts from reference TRBV11-3 and TRBJ2-1): EAGVVQSPRYKIIEKKQPVAFWCNPISGHNTLYWYLQNLGQGPELLIRYENEEAVDDSQLPKDRFSAERLKGVDSTLKIQPAELGDSAVYLCASSVPGLKFYNEQFFGPGTRLTVL.

The chain links TRBV7-7 to TRBJ2-3; D may be TRBD1 (6 bases). The ends were cut back, 4 bases at V and 2 bases at J, with 10 bases in the middle. Germline lookup yields CDR1 SSHAT and CDR2 FNYEAQ (reference sequence). The CDR3 runs to 14 residues. Here the CDR3 DNA reads TGTGCCAGCAGCTCTGGACAGCACACAGATACGCAGTATTTT. Amino acids: CASSSGQHTDTQYF.

The rearrangement links TRBV28 to TRBJ2-7, with TRBD1 matching 8 bases. This CDR3 has 14 residues. Germline CDR1 reads MDHEN; CDR2 reads SYDVKM. Losses at the gene ends were 5 bases for V and 6 bases for J; bases not matched to a gene: 9. The CDR3 region is CASSLTGQGFEQYF. For the CDR3, the DNA is TGTGCCAGCAGTCTAACCGGACAGGGTTTCGAGCAGTACTTC. Variable domain in full (rest from reference TRBV28 and TRBJ2-7): DVKVTQSSRYLVKRTGEKVFLECVQDMDHENMFWYRQDPGLGLRLIYFSYDVKMKEKGDIPEGYSVSREKKERFSLILESASTNQTSMYLCASSLTGQGFEQYFGPGTRLTVT.

This clonotype was detected ten times or more. V is TRBV28 and J is TRBJ1-3, with D tentatively TRBD1 (6 bases). V gave up 6 bases and J gave up 0 bases, with 15 bases separating them. Germline values: CDR1 MDHEN, CDR2 SYDVKM. The CDR3 covers 16 residues. The CDR3 here is CASSTQGYFSGNTIYF. CDR3 nucleotides: TGTGCCAGCAGCACACAGGGCTACTTCTCTGGAAACACCATATATTTT.

This clonotype was detected only a few times. The gene calls are TRBV27 and TRBJ1-1; D unclear. Germline loops: CDR1 MNHEY, CDR2 SMNVEV (reference sequence). V lost 6 bases, J lost 8 bases, and 16 bases lay in between. The CDR3 extends over 13 amino acids. The CDR3 DNA reads as TGTGCCAGCAGGCAAAGAGGGCGAATGGAAGCTTTCTTT. Translated, it gives CASRQRGRMEAFF.

This clonotype is classed as medium-sized. The rearrangement links TRBV5-1 to TRBJ2-1; D not certain. The germline V and J ends were trimmed by 4 bases and 0 bases, with 8 bases remaining between them. Germline CDR1 SGHRS, CDR2 YFSETQ. This CDR3 spans 14 amino acids. In nucleotides, the CDR3 is TGCGCCAGCAGCACGATGAGCTCCTACAATGAGCAGTTCTTC. Amino acids: CASSTMSSYNEQFF. The full variable domain, its missing parts supplied by reference TRBV5-1 and TRBJ2-1, is KAGVTQTPRYLIKTRGQQVTLSCSPISGHRSVSWYQQTPGQGLQFLFEYFSETQRNKGNFPGRFSGRQFSNSRSEMNVSTLELGDSALYLCASSTMSSYNEQFFGPGTRLTVL.

CDR3 coding DNA: TGCGCCAGCAGCCAAGTTGGGACAGGGGGTCGAGATACGCAGTATTTT. It is translated as CASSQVGTGGRDTQYF. The chain couples TRBV4-1 to TRBJ2-3; 11 nucleotides agree with TRBD1. After removal of 1 base from V and 5 bases from J, the junction contained 5 bases not matched to a gene. CDR1 is MGHRA, CDR2 YSYEKL, per germline. The length of the CDR3 is 16 residues.

This clonotype was seen only a few times. CDR3 sequence reads: CASSQTGGDKNGYTF. CDR3 DNA: TGTGCCAGCAGTCAAACAGGGGGCGATAAGAATGGCTACACCTTC. The rearrangement joins TRBV2 to TRBJ1-2; 9 nucleotides match TRBD1. The CDR3 extends over 15 amino acids. In germline, CDR1 is SNHLY, CDR2 FYNNEI. The ends lost 5 bases at V and 6 bases at J; junction bases unmatched: 10.

CDR3 in DNA: TGTGCCAGCAGTCCCCGAGAATACCAAGAGACCCAGTACTTC. Its protein is CASSPREYQETQYF. The V gene is TRBV27, the J gene TRBJ2-5; D uncertain. Germline CDR1 reads MNHEY; CDR2 reads SMNVEV (reference sequence). Trimming took off 5 bases at V and 0 bases at J, with 10 bases between the two ends. CDR3 size: 14 residues.

This chain joins TRBV12-3 or TRBV12-4 and TRBJ2-3; tentatively, D is TRBD1 or TRBD2 (6 bases each). There are 14 residues in the CDR3. Trimming shortened V by 6 bases and J by 0 bases, and 10 bases separated the two germline ends. In DNA, the CDR3 is TGTGCCAGCAGAGGGGGGATTAGCACAGATACGCAGTATTTT. This sequence encodes CASRGGISTDTQYF.

The chain recombines TRBV3-1 with TRBJ2-7, with D uncertain. The CDR3 has 12 residues. CDR1 LGHDT and CDR2 YNNKEL come from the germline V gene (reference sequence). Trimming pared 1 base from V and 7 bases from J, leaving 8 bases between. The CDR3 bases are TGTGCCAGCAGCCAAGCGGTTGGGGAGCAGTACTTC. This codes for CASSQAVGEQYF.